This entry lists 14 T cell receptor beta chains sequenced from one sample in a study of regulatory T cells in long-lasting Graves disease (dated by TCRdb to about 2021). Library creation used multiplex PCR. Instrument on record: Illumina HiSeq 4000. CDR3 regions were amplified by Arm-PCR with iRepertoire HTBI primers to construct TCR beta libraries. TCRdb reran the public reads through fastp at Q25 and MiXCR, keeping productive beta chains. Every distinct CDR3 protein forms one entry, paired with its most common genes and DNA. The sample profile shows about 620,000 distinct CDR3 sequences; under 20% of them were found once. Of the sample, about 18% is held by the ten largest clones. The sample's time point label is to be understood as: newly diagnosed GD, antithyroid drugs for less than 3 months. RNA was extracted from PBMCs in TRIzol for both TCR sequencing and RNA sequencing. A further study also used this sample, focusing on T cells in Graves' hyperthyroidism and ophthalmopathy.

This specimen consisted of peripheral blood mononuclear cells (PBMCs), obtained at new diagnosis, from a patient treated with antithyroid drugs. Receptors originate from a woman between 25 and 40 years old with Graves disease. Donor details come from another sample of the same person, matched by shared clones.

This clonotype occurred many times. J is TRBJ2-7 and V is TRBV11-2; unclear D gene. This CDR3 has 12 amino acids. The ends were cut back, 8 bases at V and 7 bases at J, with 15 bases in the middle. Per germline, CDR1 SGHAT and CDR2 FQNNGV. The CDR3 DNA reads TGTGCCAGCGCCTCCCGTGGTCGGGAGCAGTACTTC. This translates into CASASRGREQYF.

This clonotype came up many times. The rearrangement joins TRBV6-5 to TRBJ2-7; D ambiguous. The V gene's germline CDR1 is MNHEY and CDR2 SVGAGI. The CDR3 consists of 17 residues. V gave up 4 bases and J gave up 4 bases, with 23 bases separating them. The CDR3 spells CASSFRKFGSITYEQYF. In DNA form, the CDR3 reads TGTGCCAGCAGTTTTCGGAAATTCGGAAGCATAACATACGAGCAGTACTTC.

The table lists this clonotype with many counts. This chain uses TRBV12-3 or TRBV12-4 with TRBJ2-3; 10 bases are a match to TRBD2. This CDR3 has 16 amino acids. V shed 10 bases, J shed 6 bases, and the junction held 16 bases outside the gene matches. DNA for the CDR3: TGTGCCACCACGTCCCCTCTAGCGGGAGTGAGGGATACGCAGTATTTT. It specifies CATTSPLAGVRDTQYF.

The CDR3 coding sequence is TGCAGTGCTCGGTTGACGGCACAAGAGACCCAGTACTTC. Translation gives CSARLTAQETQYF. The chain joins TRBV20-1 to TRBJ2-5; D unclear. CDR3 length: 13 residues. V was clipped by 5 bases and J by 2 bases, with 12 bases between them. In germline, CDR1 is DFQATT, CDR2 SNEGSKA (reference sequence).

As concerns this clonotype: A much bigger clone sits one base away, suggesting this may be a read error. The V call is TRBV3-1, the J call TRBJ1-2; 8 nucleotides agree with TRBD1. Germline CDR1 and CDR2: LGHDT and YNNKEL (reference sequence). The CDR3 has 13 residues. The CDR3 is CTSSPGQGDGYTF. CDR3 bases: TGTACCAGCAGCCCCGGACAGGGCGATGGCTACACCTTC.

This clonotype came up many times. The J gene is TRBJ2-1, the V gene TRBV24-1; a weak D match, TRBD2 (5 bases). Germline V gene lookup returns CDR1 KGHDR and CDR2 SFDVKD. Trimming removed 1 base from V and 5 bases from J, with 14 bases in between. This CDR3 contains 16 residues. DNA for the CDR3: TGTGCCACCAGTGATTTTTCTCCAGCGGCTCACAATGAGCAGTTCTTC. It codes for CATSDFSPAAHNEQFF.

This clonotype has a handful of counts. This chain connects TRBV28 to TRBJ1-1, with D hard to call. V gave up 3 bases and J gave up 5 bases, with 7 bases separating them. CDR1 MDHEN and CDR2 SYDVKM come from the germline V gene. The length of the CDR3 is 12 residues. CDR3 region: CASSLESTEAFF. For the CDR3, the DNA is TGTGCCAGCAGTTTGGAGTCGACTGAAGCTTTCTTT.

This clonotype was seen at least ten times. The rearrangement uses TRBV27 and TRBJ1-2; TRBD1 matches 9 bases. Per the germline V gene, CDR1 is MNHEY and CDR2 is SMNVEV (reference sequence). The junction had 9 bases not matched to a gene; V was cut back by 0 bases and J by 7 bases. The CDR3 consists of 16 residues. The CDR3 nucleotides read TGTGCCAGCAGTTTATCTACAGAGAGACAGGGGGGTGGCTACACCTTC. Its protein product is CASSLSTERQGGGYTF.

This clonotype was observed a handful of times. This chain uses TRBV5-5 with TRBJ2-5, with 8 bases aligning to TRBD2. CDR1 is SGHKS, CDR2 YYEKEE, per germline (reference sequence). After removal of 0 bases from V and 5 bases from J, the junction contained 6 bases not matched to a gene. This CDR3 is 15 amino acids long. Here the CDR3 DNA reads TGTGCCAGCAGCTTGGCCGGGAGGGCCGATGAGACCCAGTACTTC. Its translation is CASSLAGRADETQYF.

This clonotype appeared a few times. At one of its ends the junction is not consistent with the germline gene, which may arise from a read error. In DNA form, the CDR3 reads TGTGCTAGCAGCTTCTCGGTCGGTGAAAAACTGTTTTTT. The encoded protein is CASSFSVGEKLFF. The rearrangement links TRBV7-7 to TRBJ1-4; D ambiguous. This CDR3 contains 13 residues. The germline V gene encodes CDR1 SSHAT and CDR2 FNYEAQ (reference sequence).

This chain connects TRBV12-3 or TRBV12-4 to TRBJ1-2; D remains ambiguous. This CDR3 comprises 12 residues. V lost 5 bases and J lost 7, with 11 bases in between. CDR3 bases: TGTGCCAGCAGTCTCGGGGAGGGTGGCTACACCTTC. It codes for CASSLGEGGYTF.

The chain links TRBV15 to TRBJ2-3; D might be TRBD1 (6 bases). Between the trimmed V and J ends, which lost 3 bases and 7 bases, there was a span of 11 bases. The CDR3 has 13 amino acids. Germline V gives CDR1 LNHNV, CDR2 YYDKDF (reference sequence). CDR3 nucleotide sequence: TGTGCCACCAGCAGGAAACAGGGAAATACGCAGTATTTT. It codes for CATSRKQGNTQYF. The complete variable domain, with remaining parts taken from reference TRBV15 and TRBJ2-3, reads DAMVIQNPRYQVTQFGKPVTLSCSQTLNHNVMYWYQQKSSQAPKLLFHYYDKDFNNEADTPDNFQSRRPNTSFCFLDIRSPGLGDTAMYLCATSRKQGNTQYFGPGTRLTVL.

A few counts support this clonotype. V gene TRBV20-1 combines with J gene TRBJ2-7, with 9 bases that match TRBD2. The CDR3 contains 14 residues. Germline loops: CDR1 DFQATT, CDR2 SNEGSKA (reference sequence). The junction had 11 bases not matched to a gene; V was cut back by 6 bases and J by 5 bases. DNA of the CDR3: TGCAGTGCAAATATAGCGGGAGCAAGGGACGAGCAGTACTTC. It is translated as CSANIAGARDEQYF.

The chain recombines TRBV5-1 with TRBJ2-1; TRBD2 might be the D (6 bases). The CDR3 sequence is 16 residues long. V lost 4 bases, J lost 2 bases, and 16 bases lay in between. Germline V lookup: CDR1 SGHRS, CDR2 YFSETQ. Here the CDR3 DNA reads TGCGCCAGCAGCCCCGGATTAGCGGATACCTACAATGAGCAGTTCTTC. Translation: CASSPGLADTYNEQFF.